This T cell receptor beta chain was documented in a study of CD8+ T cells in alopecia areata. This clone was found once. Its matching antigen is unknown. The authors extracted RNA and reverse transcribed it into cDNA as the sequencing template. Data came from immunoSEQ multiplex PCR; TCRdb stores just in-frame clones and leaves some out. The data contain 7,500 to 9,000 clones, about two thirds of them singletons. For roughly 5 patients, CD4+ cells were sorted into CD25+CD127- cells. Specimens obtained from alopecia areata patients comprised lesional scalp punch biopsies and peripheral blood. PBMC-derived CD4+ and CD8+ T cells were sorted. CDR3 length equals 16 residues. Germline values: CDR1 MDHEN, CDR2 SYDVKM. Trimming pared 5 bases from V and 2 bases from J, leaving 19 bases between. Findings and caveats of the study: Scalp sequencing also captures normal skin's resident alphabeta T cells.

Sequencing was done on a sample of CD4+ Tregs sorted from blood. The chain carries TRBV28 and TRBJ2-7, with a tentative D call TRBD1 (6 bases). The sequence was obtained from a human donor with alopecia areata. In DNA, the CDR3 is TGTGCCAGCAGTCCCGGACAGTGGGGCAGTACCTACGAGCAGTACTTC. Amino acids: CASSPGQWGSTYEQYF.